This record looks at one T cell receptor beta chain sequence and its context. Its antigen remains unidentified. With 60 Vbeta and 13 Jbeta primers, the PCR was carried out. Original methodology: The count from a later analysis was tens of millions of unique TCR beta chains, around 10 million of them shared. Data came from immunoSEQ multiplex PCR; TCRdb stores just in-frame clones and leaves some out. V and J calls and clone size are as listed in that table; D and trimming were resolved from the DNA. The table has 80,000 to 100,000 clones, under 75% seen once; the top ten hold 1.2%. These data are taken from a study of cytomegalovirus exposure and HLA in healthy donors. General study results and limits: The study reported that TCR beta sequences accurately predicted HLA-A and HLA-B alleles in most subjects. A prior analysis recorded that most TCR beta V segments were productive about 87% or about 30% of the time.

This sequence originates from a female donor in good health and CMV-seronegative. The sequencing input was PBMCs.

The CDR3 DNA sequence: TGTGCCAGCAACAGCTTACTAACTAGCGGGGATTATGAGCAGTTCTTC. Translated: CASNSLLTSGDYEQFF. The gene calls are TRBV7-2 and TRBJ2-1; 10 bases map to TRBD2. V was pared by 7 bases and J by 8 bases, with 14 bases of the junction left unmatched. The CDR3 totals 16 residues. The germline V gene encodes CDR1 SGHTA and CDR2 FQGNSA. The full variable domain, completed using reference TRBV7-2 and TRBJ2-1, is GAGVSQSPSNKVTEKGKDVELRCDPISGHTALYWYRQSLGQGLEFLIYFQGNSAPDKSGLPSDRFSAERTGGSVSTLTIQRTQQEDSAVYLCASNSLLTSGDYEQFFGPGTRLTVL.